This T cell receptor beta chain was recovered during a study of lymphopenia after photon versus proton radiotherapy. Study-wide results and caveats: Under photons, naive T cells and diversity fell while effector/memory populations rose.

Germline assignment: CDR1 SGHNT and CDR2 YYREEE (reference sequence). V shed 7 bases and J 3 bases; nucleotides not matched to a gene: 6. The CDR3 is 15 residues long. The repertoire was sequenced with immunoSEQ multiplex PCR; TCRdb's copy has only in-frame clones and lacks some. The data hold under 7,000 clones, with approximately 91% observed a single time. With respect to this clone: Its antigen is still unknown.

V and J are TRBV5-4 and TRBJ2-3; 12 bases agree with TRBD2. The input for sequencing was peripheral blood, taken from a patient treated with photon-based radiotherapy. The TCR was taken from a man aged 55 to 70 with cholangiocarcinoma. CDR3 residues: CASRPSGGATDTQYF. DNA for the CDR3: TGTGCCAGCCGACCTAGCGGGGGGGCAACAGATACGCAGTATTTT.